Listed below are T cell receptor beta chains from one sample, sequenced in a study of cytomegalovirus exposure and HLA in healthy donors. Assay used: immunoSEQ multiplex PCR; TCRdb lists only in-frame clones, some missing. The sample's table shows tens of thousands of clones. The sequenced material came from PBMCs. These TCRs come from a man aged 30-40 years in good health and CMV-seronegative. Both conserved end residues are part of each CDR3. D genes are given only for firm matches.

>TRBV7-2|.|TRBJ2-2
TGTGCCAGCAGCTTACAGGGGCAGGGGCCCGGGGAGCTGTTTTTT
CASSLQGQGPGELFF
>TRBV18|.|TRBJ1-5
TGTGCCAGCTCACCCAGGGACAACAATCAGCCCCAGCATTTT
CASSPRDNNQPQHF
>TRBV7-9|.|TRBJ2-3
TGTGCCAGCAGCTTAGCGCGTCGGGGTAAGCAGTATTTT
CASSLARRGKQYF
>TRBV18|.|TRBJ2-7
TGTGCCAGCTCACCGACGACTTTTGCCGAGCAGTACTTC
CASSPTTFAEQYF
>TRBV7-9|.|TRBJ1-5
TGTGCCAGCAGTTCCGCCAACGAAAGAGGTCAGCCCCAGCATTTT
CASSSANERGQPQHF
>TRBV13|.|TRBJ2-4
TGTGCCAGCAGCGCCCTTGAGGGGCGGACGAGCCGGGGGGCCAAAAACATTCAGTACTTC
CASSALEGRTSRGAKNIQYF
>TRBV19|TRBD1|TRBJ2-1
TGTGCCAGTAGTACCTTCAGGGGGCGGTCTATCAATGAGCAGTTCTTC
CASSTFRGRSINEQFF
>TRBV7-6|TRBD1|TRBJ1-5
TGTGCCAGCAGCTTTGGCCAGGGGGACCAGCCCCAGCATTTT
CASSFGQGDQPQHF
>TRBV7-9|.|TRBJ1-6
TGTGCCAGCAGCTTAATGAGGGAGAATTCACCCCTCCACTTT
CASSLMRENSPLHF
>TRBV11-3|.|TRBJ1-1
TGTGCCAGCAGCTTATCAGGGATGAACACTGAAGCTTTCTTT
CASSLSGMNTEAFF
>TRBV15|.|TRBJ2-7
TGTGCCACCAGCACCCAGTGGACAGCGATCTACGAGCAGTACTTC
CATSTQWTAIYEQYF
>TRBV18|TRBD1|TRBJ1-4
TGTGCCAGCTCACCGGGACAGGATAATGAAAAACTGTTTTTT
CASSPGQDNEKLFF
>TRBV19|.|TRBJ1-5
TGTGCCAGTAGGGCGTTTGGCGGGCAGCCCCAGCATTTT
CASRAFGGQPQHF
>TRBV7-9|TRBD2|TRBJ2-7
TGTGCCAGCAGCTTGGGGCACGGCGGGAGTCCTTACGAGCAGTACTTC
CASSLGHGGSPYEQYF
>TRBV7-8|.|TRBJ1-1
TGTGCCAGCAGCTTTACAGGGACTGAAGCTTTCTTT
CASSFTGTEAFF
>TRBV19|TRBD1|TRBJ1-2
TGTGCCAGTACTATAGACAGGGTCGCTGGCTACACCTTC
CASTIDRVAGYTF
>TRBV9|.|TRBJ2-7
TGTGCCAGCAGCGCCTTCACCGGGAAAGGGCGATTCGAGCAGTACTTC
CASSAFTGKGRFEQYF
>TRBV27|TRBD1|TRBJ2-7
TGTGCCAGCAGTGCCTATGCGGGACAGGGGTTAGCCTACGAGCAGTACTTC
CASSAYAGQGLAYEQYF
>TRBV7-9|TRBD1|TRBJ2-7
TGTGCCAGCAGCGATGCCGGGACAGGGAGCTCCTACGAGCAGTACTTC
CASSDAGTGSSYEQYF
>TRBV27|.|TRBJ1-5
TGTGCCAGCAGGGCAGACAGTTATCAGCCCCAGCATTTT
CASRADSYQPQHF
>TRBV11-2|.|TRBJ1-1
TGTGCCAGCAGCTTACTAGGACAGTTGAACACTGAAGCTTTCTTT
CASSLLGQLNTEAFF
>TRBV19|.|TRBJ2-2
TGTGCCAGTAGTTGGGACTTCGCGAACACCGGGGAGCTGTTTTTT
CASSWDFANTGELFF
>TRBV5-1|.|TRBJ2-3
TGCGCCAGCAGCCCGGGACAATACACAGATACGCAGTATTTT
CASSPGQYTDTQYF
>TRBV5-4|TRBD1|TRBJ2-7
TGTGCCAGCAGCAAAACTGGGACAGGAGTAAGGAGCTCCTACGAGCAGTACTTC
CASSKTGTGVRSSYEQYF
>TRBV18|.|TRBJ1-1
TGTGCCAGCTCACCACCGGGAGGGGCCGCCACTGAAGCTTTCTTT
CASSPPGGAATEAFF
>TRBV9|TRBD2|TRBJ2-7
TGTGCCAGCAGCGTAGCTAGCGGGAGTTACGAGCAGTACTTC
CASSVASGSYEQYF
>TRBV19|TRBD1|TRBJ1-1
TGTGCCAGTAGCGACCTTGGGGGACAGGGAACTTTCTTT
CASSDLGGQGTFF
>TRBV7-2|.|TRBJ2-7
TGTGCCAGCAGCTTTTCAGCGGAGAGGGGACTTCCCTACGAGCAGTACTTC
CASSFSAERGLPYEQYF
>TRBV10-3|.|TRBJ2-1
TGTGCCATCTACGTCCGGGACTCCTCCTACAATGAGCAGTTCTTC
CAIYVRDSSYNEQFF
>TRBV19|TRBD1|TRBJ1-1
TGTGCCAGTAGTACTGGGACAGGGAACACTGAAGCTTTCTTT
CASSTGTGNTEAFF
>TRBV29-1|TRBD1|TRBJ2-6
TGCAGCGTGGGGACAGGGGGTGTCGCTGGGGCCAACGTCCTGACTTTC
CSVGTGGVAGANVLTF